This record covers a single T cell receptor beta chain. What it recognizes is unknown. The sample comes from a study of beta chain features in type 1 diabetes. Findings of the study overall: Type 1 diabetes patients showed a moderate but significant shortening of TCRB CDR3s in all four CD4+ subsets.

V dropped 5 bases and J dropped 5 bases, with 10 bases sitting between them. CDR1 SGHTA and CDR2 FQGNSA come from the germline V gene. This CDR3 region has 12 residues. Reverse transcription of all isolated RNA meant that expressed TCRB transcripts were sequenced. Assay: immunoSEQ multiplex PCR; the TCRdb copy retains only in-frame clones and omits some. This table has hundreds of thousands of clones, about an eighth appearing once. The origin of this receptor is a man aged 18-30 years with type 1 diabetes. J is TRBJ2-7 and V is TRBV7-2; D remains ambiguous. The specimen sequenced was naive CD4+ T cells from blood. The chain's CDR3 is CASSLRTNEQYF. The CDR3 DNA is TGTGCCAGCAGCCTCCGGACGAACGAGCAGTACTTC.